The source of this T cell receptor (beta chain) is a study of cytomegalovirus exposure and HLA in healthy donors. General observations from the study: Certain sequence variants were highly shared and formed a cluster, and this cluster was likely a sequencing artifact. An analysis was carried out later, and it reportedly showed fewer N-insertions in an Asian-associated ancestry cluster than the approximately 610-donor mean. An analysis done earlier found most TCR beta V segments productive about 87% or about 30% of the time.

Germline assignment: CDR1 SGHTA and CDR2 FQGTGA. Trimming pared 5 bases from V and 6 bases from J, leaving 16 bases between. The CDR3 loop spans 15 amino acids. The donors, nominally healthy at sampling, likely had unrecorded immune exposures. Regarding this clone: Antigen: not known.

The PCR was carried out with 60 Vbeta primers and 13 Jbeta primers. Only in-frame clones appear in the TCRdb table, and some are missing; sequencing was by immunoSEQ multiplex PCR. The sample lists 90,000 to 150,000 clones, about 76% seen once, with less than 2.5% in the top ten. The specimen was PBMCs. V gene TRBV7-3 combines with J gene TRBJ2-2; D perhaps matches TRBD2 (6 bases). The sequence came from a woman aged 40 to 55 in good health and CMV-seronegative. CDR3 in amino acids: CASSPLGGYAGELFF. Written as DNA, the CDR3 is TGTGCCAGCAGCCCGCTAGGAGGGTACGCCGGGGAGCTGTTTTTT.